A single sample is the source of the 30 T cell receptor beta chains below, sequenced in a study of cytomegalovirus exposure and HLA in healthy donors. The data were produced by immunoSEQ multiplex PCR, yet TCRdb's version contains in-frame clones alone and is incomplete. The sample lists almost 200,000 clones; around 80% were seen once. Sequenced: PBMCs. These receptor sequences come from a woman aged 25 to 39 in good health and CMV-seronegative.

This clone was detected only a few times. The chain recombines TRBV7-6 with TRBJ2-7, with 7 bases identical to TRBD1. Germline CDR1 is SGHVS and CDR2 is FNYEAQ. Trimming took 5 bases from V and 5 from J; bases not matched to a gene: 9. CDR3 length: 14 residues. CDR3 sequence reads: CASSATGVGNEQYF. The CDR3 coding sequence is TGTGCCAGCAGCGCAACAGGGGTGGGGAACGAGCAGTACTTC.

This rearrangement joins TRBV25-1 to TRBJ2-5; TRBD2 matches at 8 bases. The CDR3 extends over 15 amino acids. Germline V gives CDR1 MGHDK, CDR2 SYGVNS. V was clipped by 6 bases and J by 1 base; unmatched bases: 7. DNA of the CDR3: TGTGCCAGCAGGGACAGCGGGAGTGCCCAAGAGACCCAGTACTTC. Residues: CASRDSGSAQETQYF. Together with reference TRBV25-1 and TRBJ2-5, the CDR3 gives the full variable domain: EADIYQTPRYLVIGTGKKITLECSQTMGHDKMYWYQQDPGMELHLIHYSYGVNSTEKGDLSSESTVSRIRTEHFPLTLESARPSHTSQYLCASRDSGSAQETQYFGPGTRLLVL.

The chain recombines TRBV18 with TRBJ1-1; D is perhaps TRBD1 (5 bases). The ends were cut back, 2 bases at V and 7 bases at J, with 11 bases in the middle. The V gene's germline CDR1 is KGHSH and CDR2 LQKENI. The CDR3 has 13 residues. The CDR3 here is CASSPSDRREAFF. CDR3 coding DNA: TGTGCCAGCTCACCATCAGACAGACGTGAAGCTTTCTTT.

The rearrangement joins TRBV15 to TRBJ1-4; tentative D call: TRBD1 (5 bases). The germline gives CDR1 LNHNV, CDR2 YYDKDF (reference sequence). Trimming removed 1 base at V and 0 bases at J, with 12 bases between. The CDR3 is 17 residues long. The CDR3 protein is CATSRGGSAATNEKLFF. CDR3 sequence (DNA): TGTGCCACCAGCAGAGGGGGCAGCGCGGCAACTAATGAAAAACTGTTTTTT.

The J gene is TRBJ2-3, the V gene TRBV6-5, with TRBD2 as a possible D gene (5 bases). Trimming pared 3 bases from V and 5 bases from J, leaving 15 bases between. CDR3 length: 15 amino acids. Germline V gene sequence: CDR1 MNHEY, CDR2 SVGAGI. The CDR3 nucleotides read TGTGCCAGCAGTTATCGGCCTAGCTTTGGAGATACGCAGTATTTT. Its protein is CASSYRPSFGDTQYF.

The chain couples TRBV15 to TRBJ2-1; D uncertain. Germline CDR1 reads LNHNV; CDR2 reads YYDKDF (reference sequence). Deletions cut 0 bases from V and 10 bases from J, with 13 bases between. This CDR3 spans 14 amino acids. The CDR3 region is CATSRDSYPKEQFF. CDR3 bases: TGTGCCACCAGCAGAGATAGTTATCCCAAGGAGCAGTTCTTC.

The rearrangement joins TRBV6-5 to TRBJ1-2; 7 bases align to TRBD1. CDR1 and CDR2 (germline): MNHEY, SVGAGI. The CDR3 consists of 15 residues. Trimming took 2 bases from V and 7 from J; bases not matched to a gene: 10. CDR3 nucleotide sequence: TGTGCCAGCAGTTACAGTAGCCTTAACAGGGGTGGCTACACCTTC. Translated: CASSYSSLNRGGYTF.

The chain recombines TRBV5-1 with TRBJ1-1; D gene uncertain. There are 16 residues in the CDR3. Germline values: CDR1 SGHRS, CDR2 YFSETQ. V shed 0 bases and J shed 1 base, with 13 bases lying between them. The CDR3 DNA sequence: TGCGCCAGCAGCTTGGTCGCTGTTCGGGAGAACACTGAAGCTTTCTTT. Amino acid sequence: CASSLVAVRENTEAFF.

The chain carries TRBV28 and TRBJ2-3; weak D call: TRBD2 (5 bases). This CDR3 is built from 13 residues. Germline CDR1 reads MDHEN; CDR2 reads SYDVKM. V lost 3 bases and J 4 bases, leaving 8 bases between the germline ends. The CDR3 DNA follows: TGTGCCAGCAGTTTGTCGGGATCAGATACGCAGTATTTT. Amino acid sequence: CASSLSGSDTQYF.

The gene calls are TRBV7-3 and TRBJ1-1; TRBD1 matches at 11 bases. V gave up 6 bases and J gave up 5 bases; unmatched junction bases: 11. This CDR3 comprises 16 residues. Germline-derived CDR1 and CDR2 are SGHTA and FQGTGA. The CDR3 here is CASSRRDRGSDTEAFF. CDR3 nucleotide sequence: TGTGCCAGCAGTCGCCGGGACAGGGGGTCGGATACTGAAGCTTTCTTT.

The V call is TRBV6-5, the J call TRBJ1-5; possibly TRBD1 for D (5 bases). This CDR3 region has 15 residues. V was shortened by 0 bases and J by 2 bases, with 8 bases between the two germline ends. CDR1 MNHEY and CDR2 SVGAGI come from the germline V gene. CDR3 DNA: TGTGCCAGCAGTTACTCTCAGGGTCGCAATCAGCCCCAGCATTTT. This gives the protein CASSYSQGRNQPQHF.

V and J are TRBV6-5 and TRBJ1-2, with a possible D match to TRBD1 (5 bases). The CDR3 is made up of 16 amino acids. V was cut by 1 base and J by 3 bases, with 15 bases left in between. Germline V lookup: CDR1 MNHEY, CDR2 SVGAGI. CDR3 bases: TGTGCCAGCAGTTACTTCGCCGGGGGATTCGACTATGGCTACACCTTC. The encoded protein is CASSYFAGGFDYGYTF.

This clone was found a few times. This chain uses TRBV2 with TRBJ2-1; perhaps TRBD2 as D (5 bases). Germline V gives CDR1 SNHLY, CDR2 FYNNEI. V lost 8 bases and J lost 10, with 9 bases in between. This CDR3 comprises 10 residues. DNA for the CDR3: TGTGCCAGCGATGGAGGAGAGCAGTTCTTC. Translation gives CASDGGEQFF.

This clone was counted a few times. The chain employs TRBV30 and TRBJ2-7; 9 bases are a match to TRBD2. Trimming at V came to 2 bases and at J to 0 bases, leaving 2 bases not matched to a gene. This CDR3 is built from 14 residues. CDR1 is GTSNPN, CDR2 SVGIG, per germline (reference sequence). CDR3 protein: CAWSSGGSSYEQYF. The CDR3, as DNA: TGTGCCTGGAGTAGCGGGGGGAGCTCCTACGAGCAGTACTTC.

This clone turned up a few times. V is TRBV11-2 and J is TRBJ1-3; TRBD1 is a possible D gene (6 bases). CDR1 is SGHAT, CDR2 FQNNGV, per germline. V dropped 0 bases and J dropped 0 bases, with 12 bases sitting between them. The CDR3 is made up of 17 amino acids. The CDR3 here is CASSLDVGQHSGNTIYF. The DNA of the CDR3 is TGTGCCAGCAGCTTAGATGTTGGACAGCACTCTGGAAACACCATATATTTT.

The rearrangement links TRBV4-1 to TRBJ2-7; 10 bases agree with TRBD1. Unmatched junction bases numbered 2, after V lost 1 base and J lost 2 bases. The CDR3 covers 15 residues. CDR1 MGHRA and CDR2 YSYEKL come from the germline V gene. As DNA, the CDR3 is TGCGCCAGCAGCCAAGCTGGGACAGGGGCCTACGAGCAGTACTTC. This gives the protein CASSQAGTGAYEQYF.

The chain uses TRBV25-1 and TRBJ1-5, with a possible D match to TRBD1 (6 bases). V lost 7 bases and J lost 2, with 9 bases in between. Looked up from germline, CDR1 is MGHDK and CDR2 is SYGVNS. This CDR3 is built from 13 residues. CDR3 amino acids: CASTPGGNQPQHF. In DNA form, the CDR3 reads TGTGCCAGCACCCCAGGGGGCAATCAGCCCCAGCATTTT.

CDR3 loop: CASSRNRDRVSYEQYF. The CDR3 DNA sequence: TGTGCCAGCAGTCGCAACCGGGACAGGGTATCCTACGAGCAGTACTTC. V and J are TRBV28 and TRBJ2-7; 9 nucleotides match TRBD1. The germline gives CDR1 MDHEN, CDR2 SYDVKM. V trimming: 5 bases; J trimming: 1 base; junction bases outside the gene matches: 9. The CDR3 length is 16 residues.

The V and J genes are TRBV15 and TRBJ1-2, with 10 bases matching TRBD1. From germline, CDR1 is LNHNV and CDR2 YYDKDF (reference sequence). This CDR3 has 14 amino acids. J was trimmed by 4 bases and V by 6 bases; bases with no gene match: 5. CDR3 in amino acids: CATSMDRGGYGYTF. The CDR3 bases are TGTGCCACCAGTATGGACAGGGGGGGCTATGGCTACACCTTC.

This chain links TRBV5-1 with TRBJ2-5; TRBD2 agrees at 13 bases. V dropped 0 bases and J dropped 5; count of bases not matched to a gene: 4. The germline V gene encodes CDR1 SGHRS and CDR2 YFSETQ. The CDR3 is 16 amino acids. CDR3 residues: CASSLGTSGSGETQYF. CDR3 bases: TGCGCCAGCAGCTTGGGGACTAGCGGGAGCGGGGAGACCCAGTACTTC.

The chain is built from TRBV2 and TRBJ2-2; 8 bases fit TRBD1. The germline V gene encodes CDR1 SNHLY and CDR2 FYNNEI. V was pared by 4 bases and J by 5 bases, with 9 bases of the junction left unmatched. CDR3 length: 16 residues. CDR3 loop: CASSGPGTGKTGELFF. The CDR3 DNA reads as TGTGCCAGCAGTGGCCCCGGGACAGGAAAGACCGGGGAGCTGTTTTTT.

The chain joins TRBV5-6 to TRBJ1-4; 8 positions match TRBD1. V was pared by 7 bases and J by 2 bases, with 7 bases of the junction left unmatched. The CDR3 is made up of 15 amino acids. Germline V gene sequence: CDR1 SGHDT, CDR2 YYEEEE. DNA of the CDR3: TGTGCCAGCGACCGCTGGACAGGGACTAATGAAAAACTGTTTTTT. Its translation: CASDRWTGTNEKLFF.

This clone was observed a few times. The chain employs TRBV27 and TRBJ2-7; D may be TRBD1 (6 bases). Germline V gives CDR1 MNHEY, CDR2 SMNVEV (reference sequence). The V gene lost 5 bases and the J gene lost 6 bases, with 14 bases spanning the gap. CDR3 size: 13 residues. The CDR3: CASSEYRVGEQYF. The CDR3 nucleotides read TGTGCCAGCAGTGAATACAGGGTGGGCGAGCAGTACTTC.

The rearrangement links TRBV28 to TRBJ2-1; 10 bases line up with TRBD2. The germline gives CDR1 MDHEN, CDR2 SYDVKM. V trimming: 5 bases; J trimming: 6 bases; junction bases outside the gene matches: 4. The CDR3 loop spans 14 amino acids. The CDR3 sequence is CASSRASGSNEQFF. The CDR3 region has the DNA TGTGCCAGCAGTAGGGCTAGCGGGAGCAATGAGCAGTTCTTC.

The chain is built from TRBV6-1 and TRBJ2-3; 11 bases align to TRBD2. Germline CDR1 and CDR2: MNHNS and SASEGT. There are 15 residues in the CDR3. The junction had 6 bases not matched to a gene; V was cut back by 6 bases and J by 4 bases. Here the CDR3 DNA reads TGTGCCAGCAGGCCCACTAGCGGGAGAGCAGATACGCAGTATTTT. Translating it yields CASRPTSGRADTQYF.

This chain connects TRBV29-1 to TRBJ2-1; tentative D call: TRBD1 (5 bases). This CDR3 is 15 amino acids long. Per the germline V gene, CDR1 is SQVTM and CDR2 is ANQGSEA. With 3 bases removed from V and 5 bases from J, the gap between germline ends came to 17 bases. This chain's CDR3 is CSVEDTGLSHNEQFF. CDR3 sequence (DNA): TGCAGCGTTGAGGACACAGGCTTGTCCCACAATGAGCAGTTCTTC.

The genes are TRBV7-9 and TRBJ1-5; TRBD1 matches 10 bases. CDR3 length: 16 amino acids. Germline values: CDR1 SEHNR, CDR2 FQNEAQ (reference sequence). Trimming at V came to 1 base and at J to 2 bases, leaving 2 bases not matched to a gene. The CDR3 protein is CASSLGTGGRNQPQHF. The CDR3 DNA reads as TGTGCCAGCAGCTTAGGGACAGGGGGACGCAATCAGCCCCAGCATTTT.

The CDR3 spells CASSPSGQGRSYEQYF. The CDR3 DNA reads as TGTGCCAGCTCACCTTCGGGACAGGGTCGTTCCTACGAGCAGTACTTC. V is TRBV18 and J is TRBJ2-7; 9 bases are shared with TRBD1. The germline CDR1 and CDR2 sequences are KGHSH and LQKENI. There are 16 residues in the CDR3. V was pared by 3 bases and J by 1 base, with 7 bases of the junction left unmatched.

J is TRBJ2-1 and V is TRBV30, with D possibly matching TRBD2 (6 bases). This CDR3 is 12 amino acids long. Germline V gives CDR1 GTSNPN, CDR2 SVGIG (reference sequence). V dropped 5 bases and J dropped 7 bases, with 12 bases sitting between them. The CDR3 nucleotides read TGTGCCTGGGGCCAACTAGCAAATGAGCAGTTCTTC. It yields the protein CAWGQLANEQFF.

V is TRBV29-1 and J is TRBJ1-1; possible D gene TRBD1, 6 bases. V was pared by 6 bases and J by 4 bases, with 21 bases between. Germline lookup yields CDR1 SQVTM and CDR2 ANQGSEA. The CDR3 extends over 15 amino acids. CDR3 in DNA: TGCAGCGTCCTGTTGGGTTCGGCGGGGGCCACTGAAGCTTTCTTT. Translated: CSVLLGSAGATEAFF.